The 15 T cell receptor beta chains listed next were all sequenced from one sample in a study of shared T cell receptors in the human thymus. Only in-frame clones appear in the TCRdb table, and some are missing; sequencing was by immunoSEQ multiplex PCR. The sample lists a few hundred thousand clones, about 95% occurring once. The sample comprised thymocytes. The receptor set was obtained from a human donor.

The chain has TRBV28 and TRBJ2-3; 8 nucleotides line up with TRBD2. The CDR3 is 17 residues long. CDR1 MDHEN and CDR2 SYDVKM come from the germline V gene. V gave up 4 bases and J gave up 6 bases; unmatched junction bases: 15. This CDR3 is CASSSGGPGLVMDTQYF. CDR3 DNA: TGTGCCAGCAGTTCGGGGGGTCCGGGACTAGTTATGGATACGCAGTATTTT.

The rearrangement uses TRBV5-6 and TRBJ2-3, with D perhaps assigned TRBD1 or TRBD2 (6 bases each). Trimming removed 3 bases from V and 5 bases from J, with 16 bases in between. The CDR3 has 15 amino acids. The germline gives CDR1 SGHDT, CDR2 YYEEEE. This CDR3 is CASSSFPKGGDTQYF. DNA for the CDR3: TGTGCCAGCAGCTCATTCCCCAAGGGGGGAGATACGCAGTATTTT. The whole variable domain, filled in from reference TRBV5-6 and TRBJ2-3, reads DAGVTQSPTHLIKTRGQQVTLRCSPKSGHDTVSWYQQALGQGPQFIFQYYEEEERQRGNFPDRFSGHQFPNYSSELNVNALLLGDSALYLCASSSFPKGGDTQYFGPGTRLTVL.

The V and J genes are TRBV28 and TRBJ2-3; TRBD2 matches 11 bases. This CDR3 is 16 amino acids long. Germline V gene data show CDR1 as MDHEN and CDR2 as SYDVKM. The V and J ends lost 6 bases and 3 bases, in that order; junction bases with no gene match: 8. CDR3 loop: CASRSLAGGGTDTQYF. The DNA for the CDR3 is TGTGCCAGCAGGTCCCTAGCGGGAGGAGGTACAGATACGCAGTATTTT.

J is TRBJ1-2 and V is TRBV11-2; TRBD1 might be the D (6 bases). The germline V gene encodes CDR1 SGHAT and CDR2 FQNNGV. The CDR3 has 14 amino acids. Trimming removed 4 bases at V and 4 bases at J, with 13 bases between. In nucleotides, the CDR3 is TGTGCCAGCAGCTCTGACAGGTTATTCTATGGCTACACCTTC. It is translated as CASSSDRLFYGYTF.

The V call is TRBV7-6, the J call TRBJ2-3; D is ambiguous. Germline CDR1 is SGHVS and CDR2 is FNYEAQ. The CDR3 length is 13 residues. The V and J ends lost 1 base and 4 bases respectively, with 6 bases between them. CDR3 sequence (DNA): TGTGCCAGCAGCTTAGAGGGCCCAGATACGCAGTATTTT. Its protein is CASSLEGPDTQYF. Combining the CDR3 with reference TRBV7-6 and TRBJ2-3 gives the whole variable domain GAGVSQSPRYKVTKRGQDVALRCDPISGHVSLYWYRQALGQGPEFLTYFNYEAQQDKSGLPNDRFSAERPEGSISTLTIQRTEQRDSAMYRCASSLEGPDTQYFGPGTRLTVL.

The V call is TRBV27, the J call TRBJ2-1, with D unclear. The CDR3 runs 15 residues. Trimming left V 4 bases short and J 0 bases short, with 10 bases between. Germline V lookup: CDR1 MNHEY, CDR2 SMNVEV (reference sequence). DNA for the CDR3: TGTGCCAGCAGTTCGGCGGTTATCTCCTACAATGAGCAGTTCTTC. It encodes CASSSAVISYNEQFF.

The chain is built from TRBV7-9 and TRBJ2-5; unclear D gene. Germline CDR1 reads SEHNR; CDR2 reads FQNEAQ (reference sequence). The V end lost 2 bases, the J end lost 5 bases, and 9 bases lay between the germline ends. The CDR3 is 13 amino acids. CDR3 DNA sequence: TGTGCCAGCAGCTTATCGGGTAGGGAGACCCAGTACTTC. Its translation is CASSLSGRETQYF.

The chain recombines TRBV19 with TRBJ2-3; a possible D gene is TRBD1 (6 bases). Germline CDR1 and CDR2: LNHDA and SQIVND (reference sequence). CDR3 length: 15 residues. Deletions cut 4 bases from V and 2 bases from J, with 13 bases between. The CDR3: CASSTRQEPTDTQYF. The CDR3 nucleotides read TGTGCCAGTAGTACCCGACAGGAACCCACAGATACGCAGTATTTT.

The V gene is TRBV14, the J gene TRBJ2-7; no definite D call. The CDR3 extends over 12 amino acids. V shed 3 bases and J shed 5 bases, with 8 bases lying between them. Germline V gene sequence: CDR1 SGHDN, CDR2 FVKESK. CDR3 nucleotide sequence: TGTGCCAGCAGCCAGGTTCGGAACGAGCAGTACTTC. It yields the protein CASSQVRNEQYF.

The chain uses TRBV6-1 and TRBJ2-3, with 7 bases matching TRBD2. The length of the CDR3 is 12 residues. The V gene's germline CDR1 is MNHNS and CDR2 SASEGT. CDR3 bases: TGTACCGGGGGGTCCGAGGCAGATACGCAGTATTTT. Translated, it gives CTGGSEADTQYF.

The chain recombines TRBV2 with TRBJ1-1; 7 bases are shared with TRBD1. V trimming: 8 bases; J trimming: 3 bases; junction bases outside the gene matches: 9. The CDR3 is 14 residues long. The germline V gene encodes CDR1 SNHLY and CDR2 FYNNEI. Here the CDR3 DNA reads TGTGCCAGCCAGAGAGACAGGGAGGACACTGAAGCTTTCTTT. Translated: CASQRDREDTEAFF.

The chain joins TRBV6-6 to TRBJ1-4; D is ambiguous. V was shortened by 2 bases and J by 1 base, with 2 bases between the two germline ends. The CDR3 consists of 13 residues. CDR1 and CDR2 (germline): MNHNY, SVGAGI (reference sequence). In DNA form, the CDR3 reads TGTGCCAGCAGTTACGGAACTAATGAAAAACTGTTTTTT. Protein product: CASSYGTNEKLFF.

The chain joins TRBV29-1 to TRBJ2-7; TRBD2 aligns across 9 bases. This CDR3 comprises 12 residues. Germline lookup yields CDR1 SQVTM and CDR2 ANQGSEA. The trim removed 6 bases at V and 3 bases at J, leaving 3 bases unmatched. The CDR3 nucleotides read TGCAGCGTGGCGGGAGGGGGCTACGAGCAGTACTTC. Translation: CSVAGGGYEQYF.

The rearrangement links TRBV7-2 to TRBJ2-7; D possibly corresponds to TRBD1 (6 bases). Trimming left V 2 bases short and J 0 bases short, with 17 bases between. The CDR3 extends over 17 amino acids. The germline gives CDR1 SGHTA, CDR2 FQGNSA. CDR3 coding DNA: TGTGCCAGCAGCTTATCTCGGGACACTTTACTCTCCTACGAGCAGTACTTC. Translated: CASSLSRDTLLSYEQYF. The entire variable domain, with the rest obtained from reference TRBV7-2 and TRBJ2-7, is as follows: GAGVSQSPSNKVTEKGKDVELRCDPISGHTALYWYRQSLGQGLEFLIYFQGNSAPDKSGLPSDRFSAERTGGSVSTLTIQRTQQEDSAVYLCASSLSRDTLLSYEQYFGPGTRLTVT.

This clone was observed once. The chain carries TRBV6-6 and TRBJ2-1; 7 bases line up with TRBD2. This CDR3 region has 14 residues. V shed 2 bases, J shed 8 bases, and the junction held 6 bases outside the gene matches. Germline CDR1 and CDR2: MNHNY and SVGAGI (reference sequence). CDR3 nucleotides: TGTGCCAGCAGTTACGTAGCGGGCGTGGATGAGCAGTTCTTC. Amino acids: CASSYVAGVDEQFF.